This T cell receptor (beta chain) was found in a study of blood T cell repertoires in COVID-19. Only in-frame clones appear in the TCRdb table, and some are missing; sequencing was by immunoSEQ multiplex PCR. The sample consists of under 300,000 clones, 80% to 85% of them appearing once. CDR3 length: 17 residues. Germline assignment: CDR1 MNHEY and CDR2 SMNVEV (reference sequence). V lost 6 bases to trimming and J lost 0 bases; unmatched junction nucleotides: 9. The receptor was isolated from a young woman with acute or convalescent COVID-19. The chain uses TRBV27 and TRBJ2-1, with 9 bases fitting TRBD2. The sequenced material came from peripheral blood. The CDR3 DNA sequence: TGTGCCAGCAGGCGGGGTAGCGGGAGACACTCCTACAATGAGCAGTTCTTC. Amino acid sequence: CASRRGSGRHSYNEQFF.